The 9 T cell receptor beta chains below were found in one sample sequenced in a study of blood T cells in healthy people across ages. For the second PCR, which ran for about 6 to 11 cycles, a sample-barcoded 5' primer and a J-beta primer mix were used. TCRdb re-derived calls from the 5' RACE reads in MiXCR, one entry per CDR3 protein. The data show about 730,000 distinct CDR3 sequences, 35% to 45% seen once. Sequenced sample: blood. These TCRs come from a woman aged 55-69 years in good health.

This clonotype was picked up a small number of times. The genes are TRBV27 and TRBJ2-5, with a weak D call TRBD2 (5 bases). This CDR3 comprises 15 residues. The V gene lost 4 bases and the J gene lost 7 bases, with 19 bases spanning the gap. CDR1 MNHEY and CDR2 SMNVEV come from the germline V gene (reference sequence). CDR3 coding DNA: TGTGCCAGCAGTTCATCCCCCCACATCGGAGGGACCCAGTACTTC. This codes for CASSSSPHIGGTQYF.

The chain links TRBV10-3 to TRBJ1-1; no clear D. Germline CDR1 ENHRY, CDR2 SYGVKD. V lost 6 bases to trimming and J lost 4 bases, with 9 bases between them. The CDR3 loop spans 12 amino acids. In nucleotides, the CDR3 is TGTGCCATCAGGCCCAACCCCACTGAAGCTTTCTTT. Translation: CAIRPNPTEAFF.

V is TRBV6-6 and J is TRBJ1-1; D possibly corresponds to TRBD1 (5 bases). This CDR3 comprises 15 residues. Germline CDR1 reads MNHNY; CDR2 reads SVGAGI (reference sequence). The germline V and J ends were trimmed by 5 bases and 0 bases, with 13 bases remaining between them. The CDR3 reads CASSHRGALNTEAFF. The CDR3 DNA sequence: TGTGCCAGCAGTCACCGGGGCGCCCTGAACACTGAAGCTTTCTTT.

This clonotype was seen more than once but under ten times. The chain combines TRBV29-1 with TRBJ2-3; D possibly matches TRBD1 or TRBD2 (5 bases each). The CDR3 extends over 15 amino acids. Deletions cut 4 bases from V and 9 bases from J, with 23 bases between. Germline V gene data show CDR1 as SQVTM and CDR2 as ANQGSEA. The DNA for the CDR3 is TGCAGCGTTGGGGGGTGGGGCGGTAGGGCACCCACGCAGTATTTT. This translates into CSVGGWGGRAPTQYF.

Ten or more counts support this clonotype. The chain is built from TRBV7-3 and TRBJ2-7; the D gene is possibly TRBD1 (5 bases). Germline V gene sequence: CDR1 SGHTA, CDR2 FQGTGA. The CDR3 is 14 amino acids. Trimming shortened V by 4 bases and J by 1 base, and 11 bases separated the two germline ends. The CDR3 here is CASSSPGLSYEQYF. The CDR3 DNA is TGTGCCAGCAGCTCACCAGGGTTGTCCTACGAGCAGTACTTC.

This clonotype was counted a few times. V and J are TRBV5-1 and TRBJ2-5; a weak D match, TRBD1 (5 bases). The germline V gene encodes CDR1 SGHRS and CDR2 YFSETQ. V gave up 8 bases and J gave up 3 bases, with 11 bases separating them. The CDR3 extends over 12 amino acids. CDR3 region: CASRKGKETQYF. CDR3 coding DNA: TGCGCCAGTCGCAAGGGGAAAGAGACCCAGTACTTC. Full variable domain (outside the CDR3, taken from reference TRBV5-1 and TRBJ2-5): KAGVTQTPRYLIKTRGQQVTLSCSPISGHRSVSWYQQTPGQGLQFLFEYFSETQRNKGNFPGRFSGRQFSNSRSEMNVSTLELGDSALYLCASRKGKETQYFGPGTRLLVL.

The genes are TRBV7-9 and TRBJ2-1; a possible D gene is TRBD2 (5 bases). The CDR3 runs to 14 residues. V lost 1 base and J 10 bases, leaving 14 bases between the germline ends. CDR1 and CDR2 from the germline V gene are SEHNR and FQNEAQ (reference sequence). This CDR3 is CASSLVRGVGEQFF. The CDR3 DNA reads as TGTGCCAGCAGCTTAGTCCGGGGTGTCGGGGAGCAGTTCTTC.

The table lists this clonotype with many counts. The chain joins TRBV14 to TRBJ2-7; possibly TRBD1 or TRBD2 for D (5 bases each). The CDR3 runs to 14 residues. From germline, CDR1 is SGHDN and CDR2 FVKESK. The ends were cut back, 4 bases at V and 3 bases at J, with 13 bases in the middle. The CDR3 bases are TGTGCCAGCAGCCGCCGGGACGGGAACTACGAGCAGTACTTC. The encoded protein is CASSRRDGNYEQYF.

This clonotype was found a few times. This chain uses TRBV4-1 with TRBJ1-6; D gene uncertain. Between the trimmed V and J ends, which lost 1 base and 6 bases, there was a span of 19 bases. The V gene's germline CDR1 is MGHRA and CDR2 YSYEKL. The CDR3 consists of 18 residues. This CDR3 is CASSQGVSTDWGNSPLHF. The CDR3 nucleotides read TGCGCCAGCAGCCAAGGGGTTTCGACGGATTGGGGTAATTCACCCCTCCACTTT.